The sequence of this T cell receptor (beta chain) was determined in a study of shared clonotypes between healthy human individuals. Germline lookup yields CDR1 SGHDN and CDR2 FVKESK. The CDR3 consists of 12 residues. V was trimmed by 3 bases and J by 5 bases, leaving 7 bases between them. Naive CD8 cells lacked CD45RO and underwent positive selection for CCR7, leaving out terminally differentiated effector memory CD45RA+ cells. TCRdb's table, derived via immunoSEQ multiplex PCR, lists solely in-frame clones and lacks some. Among about 590,000 clones listed, roughly 96% were seen once. This sequence was found in a woman aged 30 to 39 in good health. The sequenced sample consisted of naive CD8+ T cells sorted from blood. This chain uses TRBV14 with TRBJ2-5; D may be TRBD2 (6 bases). The CDR3 DNA reads TGTGCCAGCAGCCATCGGGGGGAGACCCAGTACTTC. Encoded protein: CASSHRGETQYF.